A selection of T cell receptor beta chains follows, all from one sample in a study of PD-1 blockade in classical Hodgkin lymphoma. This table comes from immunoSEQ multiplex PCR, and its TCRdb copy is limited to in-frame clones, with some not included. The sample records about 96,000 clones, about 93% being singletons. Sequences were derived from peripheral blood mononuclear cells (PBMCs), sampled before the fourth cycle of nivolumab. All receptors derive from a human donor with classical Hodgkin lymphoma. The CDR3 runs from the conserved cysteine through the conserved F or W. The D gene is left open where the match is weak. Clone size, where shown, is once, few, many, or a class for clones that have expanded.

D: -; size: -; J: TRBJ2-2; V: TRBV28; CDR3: CASGTTGNTGELFF; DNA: TGTGCCAGCGGAACGACAGGGAACACCGGGGAGCTGTTTTTT
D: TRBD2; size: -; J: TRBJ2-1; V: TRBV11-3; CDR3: CASSTGLAGGFGEQFF; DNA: TGTGCCAGCAGCACGGGACTAGCGGGAGGGTTCGGGGAGCAGTTCTTC
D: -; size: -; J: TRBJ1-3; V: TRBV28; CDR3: CASSLDRRGNTIYF; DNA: TGTGCCAGCAGTTTGGACAGACGAGGAAACACCATATATTTT
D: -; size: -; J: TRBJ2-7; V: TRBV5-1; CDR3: CASAKGPPTYEQYF; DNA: TGCGCCAGCGCCAAGGGGCCCCCCACCTACGAGCAGTACTTC
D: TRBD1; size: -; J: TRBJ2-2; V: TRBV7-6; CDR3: CASSSGQANTGELFF; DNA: TGTGCCAGCAGCTCTGGACAGGCGAACACCGGGGAGCTGTTTTTT
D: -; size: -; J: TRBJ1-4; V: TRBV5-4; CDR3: CASSPGPAGEKLFF; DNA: TGTGCCAGCAGCCCGGGCCCCGCAGGTGAAAAACTGTTTTTT
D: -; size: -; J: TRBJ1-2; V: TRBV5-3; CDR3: CARSLYTVTMGYTF; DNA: TGTGCCAGAAGCTTGTATACGGTAACTATGGGCTACACCTTC
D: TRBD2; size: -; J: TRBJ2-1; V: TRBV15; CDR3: CATLSREGNEQFF; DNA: TGTGCCACCTTGAGTCGGGAGGGCAATGAGCAGTTCTTC
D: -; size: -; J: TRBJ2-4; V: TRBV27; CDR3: CASSLFPTKNIQYF; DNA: TGTGCCAGCAGTTTATTCCCGACCAAAAACATTCAGTACTTC
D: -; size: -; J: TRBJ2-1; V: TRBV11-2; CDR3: CASSLAVGGGWNSYNEQFF; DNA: TGTGCCAGCAGCTTAGCAGTCGGGGGCGGGTGGAACTCCTACAATGAGCAGTTCTTC
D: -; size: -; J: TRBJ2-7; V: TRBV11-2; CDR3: CASSPPGGAYYEQYF; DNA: TGTGCCAGCAGCCCACCCGGTGGGGCGTACTACGAGCAGTACTTC
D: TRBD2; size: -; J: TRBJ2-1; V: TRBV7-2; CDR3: CASSLVGSGSDEQFF; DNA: TGTGCCAGCAGCTTAGTGGGTAGCGGGAGTGATGAGCAGTTCTTC
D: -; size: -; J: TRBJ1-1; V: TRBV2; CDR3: CASSERGVSAFF; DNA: TGTGCCAGCAGTGAACGTGGCGTATCGGCTTTCTTT
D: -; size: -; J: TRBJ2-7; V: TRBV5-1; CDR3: CASSLAGGWGEQYF; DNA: TGCGCCAGCAGCTTGGCCGGGGGTTGGGGGGAGCAGTACTTC
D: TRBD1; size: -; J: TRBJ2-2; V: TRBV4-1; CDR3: CASSQDLADRGLANTGELFF; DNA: TGCGCCAGCAGCCAAGATTTAGCCGACAGGGGGCTCGCGAACACCGGGGAGCTGTTTTTT
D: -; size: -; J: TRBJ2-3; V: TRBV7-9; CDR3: CASSLARQVSDTQYF; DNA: TGTGCCAGCAGCTTAGCGCGCCAGGTCTCAGATACGCAGTATTTT
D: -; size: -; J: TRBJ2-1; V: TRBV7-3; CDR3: CASSKFGVNEQFF; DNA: TGTGCCAGCAGTAAGTTCGGAGTCAATGAGCAGTTCTTC
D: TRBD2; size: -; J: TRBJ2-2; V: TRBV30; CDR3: CAWSVSGRSGELFF; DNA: TGTGCCTGGAGTGTTAGCGGGAGGTCCGGGGAGCTGTTTTTT
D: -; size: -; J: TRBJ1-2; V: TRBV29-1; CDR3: CSPFTAGGGYTF; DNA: TGCAGCCCCTTTACAGCGGGGGGTGGCTACACCTTC
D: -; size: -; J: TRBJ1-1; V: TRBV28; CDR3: CASSLLGVGAFF; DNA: TGTGCCAGCAGCCTCCTCGGGGTTGGGGCTTTCTTT
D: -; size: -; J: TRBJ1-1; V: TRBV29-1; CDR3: CSVEQELQGEAFF; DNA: TGCAGCGTCGAACAAGAGCTCCAGGGTGAAGCTTTCTTT
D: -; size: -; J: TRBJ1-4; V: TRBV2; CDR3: CASNHGGGLEKLFF; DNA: TGTGCCAGCAACCATGGGGGGGGCCTAGAAAAACTGTTTTTT
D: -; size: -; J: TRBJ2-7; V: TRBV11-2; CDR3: CASSGSSSYEQYF; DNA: TGTGCCTCGTCGGGGTCTTCATCCTACGAGCAGTACTTC
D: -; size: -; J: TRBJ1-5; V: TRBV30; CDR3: CAWSVGYGGNQPQHF; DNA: TGTGCCTGGAGTGTAGGCTACGGAGGCAATCAGCCCCAGCATTTT
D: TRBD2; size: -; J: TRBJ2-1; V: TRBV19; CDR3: CASSTPGLAGGLNEQFF; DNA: TGTGCCAGTAGTACACCGGGACTAGCGGGAGGGCTCAATGAGCAGTTCTTC
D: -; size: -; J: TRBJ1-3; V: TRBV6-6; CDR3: CASRGLENTIYF; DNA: TGTGCCAGCAGGGGTTTAGAAAACACCATATATTTT
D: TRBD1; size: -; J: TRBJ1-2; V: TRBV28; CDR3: CASSLFGRGDGYTF; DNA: TGTGCCAGCAGTTTATTTGGCAGGGGGGATGGCTACACCTTC
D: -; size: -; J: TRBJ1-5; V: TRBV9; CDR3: CASGKGWGNQPQHF; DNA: TGTGCCAGTGGTAAAGGATGGGGCAATCAGCCCCAGCATTTT
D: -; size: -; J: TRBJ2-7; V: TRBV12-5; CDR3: CASGSVLGGIIYEQYF; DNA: TGTGCTAGTGGTTCCGTCCTGGGGGGAATTATCTACGAGCAGTACTTC
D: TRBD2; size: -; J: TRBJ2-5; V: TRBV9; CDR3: CASSGGTSGRNQETQYF; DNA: TGTGCCAGCAGCGGGGGGACTAGCGGGAGGAACCAAGAGACCCAGTACTTC
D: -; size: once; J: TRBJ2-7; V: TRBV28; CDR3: CASSSLTLYEQYF; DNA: TGTGCCAGCAGTTCACTTACCCTCTACGAGCAGTACTTC
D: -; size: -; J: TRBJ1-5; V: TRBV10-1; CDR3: CASSEGGYSNQPQHF; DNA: TGCGCCAGCAGTGAGGGTGGCTATAGCAATCAGCCCCAGCATTTT
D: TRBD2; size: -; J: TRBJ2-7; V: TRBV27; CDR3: CASSRAGKPYYEQYF; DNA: TGTGCCAGCAGCCGAGCGGGGAAACCTTACTACGAGCAGTACTTC
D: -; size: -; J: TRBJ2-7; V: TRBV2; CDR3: CASSVAGSAGEQYF; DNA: TGTGCCAGCAGTGTGGCAGGTTCGGCGGGGGAGCAGTACTTC
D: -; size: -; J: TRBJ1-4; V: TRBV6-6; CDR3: CASSYGATNEKLFF; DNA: TGTGCCAGCAGTTACGGTGCAACTAATGAAAAACTGTTTTTT
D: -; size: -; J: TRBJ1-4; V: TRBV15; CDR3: CATSRAGYNEKLFF; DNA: TGTGCCACCAGCAGAGCAGGGTATAATGAAAAACTGTTTTTT
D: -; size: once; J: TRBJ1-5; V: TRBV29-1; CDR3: CSAQKGDQPQHF; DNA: TGCAGTGCACAAAAAGGGGATCAGCCCCAGCATTTT
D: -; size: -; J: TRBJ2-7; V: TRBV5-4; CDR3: CASSSTYGGSEQYF; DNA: TGTGCCAGCAGCTCTACCTACGGGGGCAGCGAGCAGTACTTC
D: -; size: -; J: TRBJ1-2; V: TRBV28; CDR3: CASSPGTLVGYGYTF; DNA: TGTGCCAGCAGTCCGGGGACGCTAGTCGGGTATGGCTACACCTTC
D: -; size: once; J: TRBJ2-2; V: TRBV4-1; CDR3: CASSRSGELFF; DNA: TGCGCCAGCAGCCGAAGCGGGGAGCTGTTTTTT
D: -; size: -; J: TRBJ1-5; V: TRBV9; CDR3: CASSEGTQNQPQHF; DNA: TGTGCCAGCAGCGAGGGGACGCAGAATCAGCCCCAGCATTTT
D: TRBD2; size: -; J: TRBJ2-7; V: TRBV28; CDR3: CASTESGRSYEQYF; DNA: TGTGCCAGCACAGAAAGCGGGAGGTCCTACGAGCAGTACTTC
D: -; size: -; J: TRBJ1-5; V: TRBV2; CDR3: CASNRGGNQPQHF; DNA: TGTGCCAGCAACCGGGGCGGCAATCAGCCCCAGCATTTT
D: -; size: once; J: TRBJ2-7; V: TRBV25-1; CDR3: CASSDPGNYEQYF; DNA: TGTGCCAGCAGTGACCCAGGGAACTACGAGCAGTACTTC
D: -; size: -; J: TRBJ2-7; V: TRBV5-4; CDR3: CASSFQREQYF; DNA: TGTGCCAGCAGCTTCCAACGAGAGCAGTACTTC
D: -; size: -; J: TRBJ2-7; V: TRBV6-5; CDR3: CASSYSRRVYEQYF; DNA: TGTGCCAGCAGTTACTCGCGACGGGTGTACGAGCAGTACTTC
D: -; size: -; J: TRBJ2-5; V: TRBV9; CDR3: CASSEAGGPLETQYF; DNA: TGTGCCAGCAGCGAAGCCGGGGGACCATTGGAGACCCAGTACTTC